The entry below gives a single T cell receptor beta chain sequence along with its context. Its specificity is unknown. Other DNA sequences in the sample encode the same CDR3. The sample belongs to a study of cytomegalovirus exposure and HLA in healthy donors. Whole-study results and caveats: Sequencing likely caused a cluster of highly shared sequence variants. Presence/absence analyses assumed roughly uniform sequencing depth across donors.

CDR3 length equals 16 residues. V lost 1 base and J lost 0, with 10 bases in between. Germline CDR1 and CDR2: SEHNR and FQNEAQ (reference sequence). Use of 60 Vbeta and 13 Jbeta primers characterized the PCR. The assay was immunoSEQ multiplex PCR, and TCRdb's table has in-frame clones only and misses some. This repertoire shows approximately 150,000 clones, around 75% found once; its top ten account for approximately 3%. V usage is TRBV7-9 and J usage is TRBJ2-1; tentative D call: TRBD1 (6 bases). What was sequenced was PBMCs. The receptor's source is a male donor in good health and CMV-seronegative. The CDR3 DNA reads as TGTGCCAGCAGCTTAGGAGGCAGGGGCTCCTACAATGAGCAGTTCTTC. This sequence encodes CASSLGGRGSYNEQFF.